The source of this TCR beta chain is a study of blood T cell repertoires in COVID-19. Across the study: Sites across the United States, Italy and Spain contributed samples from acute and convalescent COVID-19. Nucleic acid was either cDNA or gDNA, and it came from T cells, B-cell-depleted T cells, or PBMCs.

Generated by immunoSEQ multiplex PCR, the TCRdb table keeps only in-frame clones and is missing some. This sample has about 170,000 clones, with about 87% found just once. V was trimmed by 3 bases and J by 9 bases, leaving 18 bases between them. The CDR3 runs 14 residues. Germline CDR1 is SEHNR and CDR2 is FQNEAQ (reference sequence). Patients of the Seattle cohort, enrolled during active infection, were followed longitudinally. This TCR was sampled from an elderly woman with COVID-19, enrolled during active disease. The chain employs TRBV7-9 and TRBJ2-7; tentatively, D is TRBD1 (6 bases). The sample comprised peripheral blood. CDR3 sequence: CASSLDVPGAGQYF. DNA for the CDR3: TGTGCCAGCAGCTTGGACGTACCAGGGGCTGGGCAGTACTTC.